Listed below are T cell receptor beta chains from one sample, sequenced in a study of Ad26.COV2.S vaccination and SARS-CoV-2 variants. The assay was immunoSEQ multiplex PCR, and TCRdb's table has in-frame clones only and misses some. Of some 180,000 clones in the sample, roughly nine tenths were seen once. The sample in question was peripheral blood, obtained after recovery from COVID-19. The receptors were sampled from a human donor who had recovered from COVID-19. The CDR3 runs from the conserved cysteine through the conserved F or W. A D gene is named only where the DNA matches it firmly. Size is omitted from some rows. Given values are once, few, many or a class for expanded clones.

clone size	J gene	D gene	V gene	CDR3 DNA	CDR3 protein
-	TRBJ2-2	TRBD2	TRBV9	TGTGCCAGCCAGCCGGGACTAGCGGGGATAAACACCGGGGAGCTGTTTTTT	CASQPGLAGINTGELFF
-	TRBJ2-1	-	TRBV9	TGTGCCAGCAGCGTCGGGGACATCTACAATGAGCAGTTCTTC	CASSVGDIYNEQFF
-	TRBJ1-1	-	TRBV2	TGTGCCAGCAGTGCAGCTTTCTTT	CASSAAFF
-	TRBJ2-7	-	TRBV12-5	TGTGCTAGTGGCTTCCCCCTCGGGACGGCATCCTACGAGCAGTACTTC	CASGFPLGTASYEQYF
-	TRBJ2-2	-	TRBV7-2	TGTGCCAGCACCCGCTCCCAGGGGTGGGCCGGGGAGCTGTTTTTT	CASTRSQGWAGELFF
-	TRBJ2-1	TRBD1	TRBV6-1	TGTGCCAGCAGTGACCGACAGGGAACTTACAATGAGCAGTTCTTC	CASSDRQGTYNEQFF
-	TRBJ1-5	TRBD1	TRBV9	TGTGCCAGCAGCGTTACAGGGGGCCTCGAGCCCCAGCATTTT	CASSVTGGLEPQHF
once	TRBJ1-1	-	TRBV2	TGTGCCAGCAAGCCGGACCTGAACACTGAAGCTTTCTTT	CASKPDLNTEAFF
-	TRBJ2-7	TRBD2	TRBV10-3	TGTGCCATCAGCTTACTAGCGGGGGCCTCCTACGAGCAGTACTTC	CAISLLAGASYEQYF
-	TRBJ2-1	TRBD2	TRBV7-2	TGTGCCAGCAGGGCAACTAGCGGGGGTTACAATGAGCAGTTCTTC	CASRATSGGYNEQFF
once	TRBJ1-4	-	TRBV6-6	TGTGCCAGCAGTCTACAGGGAAGGAATGAAAAACTGTTTTTT	CASSLQGRNEKLFF
-	TRBJ2-5	-	TRBV3-1/TRBV3-2	TGTGCCAGCAGCCTCCCAGGTGGCCGGGGTGAGACCCAGTACTTC	CASSLPGGRGETQYF
-	TRBJ2-7	-	TRBV13	TGTGCCAGCAGCTCCATGGTGAGCTCCTACGAGCAGTACTTC	CASSSMVSSYEQYF
-	TRBJ2-5	-	TRBV5-6	TGTGCCAGCAGCCGGGGCCGCGGGCAAGAGACCCAGTACTTC	CASSRGRGQETQYF
-	TRBJ2-7	TRBD2	TRBV27	TGTGCCAGCAGTTTAGCACTAGCGGACTCCTACGAGCAGTACTTC	CASSLALADSYEQYF
-	TRBJ1-2	-	TRBV5-1	TGCGCCAGCAGCTTGGGTCCGGGGGCCTATGGCTACACCTTC	CASSLGPGAYGYTF
-	TRBJ1-6	TRBD1	TRBV2	TGTGCCAGCAGTATTGTACAGGGGTGGAATTCACCCCTCCACTTT	CASSIVQGWNSPLHF
-	TRBJ1-1	-	TRBV27	TGTGCCAGCAGTTCTCGACACTTTAACACTGAAGCTTTCTTT	CASSSRHFNTEAFF
-	TRBJ1-2	TRBD1	TRBV27	TGTGCCAGCAGTCAAAGTTACAGGGGTCGCGGCTATGGCTACACCTTC	CASSQSYRGRGYGYTF
-	TRBJ2-1	-	TRBV9	TGTGCCAGCAGCGTAGTGGGTGGGGGGTATGCCTACAATGAGCAGTTCTTC	CASSVVGGGYAYNEQFF
-	TRBJ1-5	-	TRBV2	TGTGCCAGCAGACTACAGGGACCTCAGCCCCAGCATTTT	CASRLQGPQPQHF
-	TRBJ2-7	-	TRBV7-2	TGTGCCAGCAGCCCGCTCCCGGTAGGGGATTCCTTTTCCAACTACGAGCAGTACTTC	CASSPLPVGDSFSNYEQYF
-	TRBJ2-5	-	TRBV5-5	TGTGCCAGCAGCTTTCTGGTGAGCCTGTCGGCCGCTTATCAAGAGACCCAGTACTTC	CASSFLVSLSAAYQETQYF
-	TRBJ2-7	TRBD1	TRBV7-9	TGTGCCAGCAGAGGAACAGGGGTGTACGAGCAGTACTTC	CASRGTGVYEQYF
-	TRBJ2-1	TRBD2	TRBV24-1	TGTGCCACCAGTCCAGCGGGGGGGCGAAGGAATGAGCAGTTCTTC	CATSPAGGRRNEQFF
-	TRBJ2-1	-	TRBV20-1	TGCAGTGCTAGGTACGGCGGTGAGCAGTTCTTC	CSARYGGEQFF
many	TRBJ2-7	TRBD2	TRBV5-6	TGTGCCAGCAGCCGTAGCGGGGGGGCACACTACGAGCAGTACTTC	CASSRSGGAHYEQYF
-	TRBJ2-1	TRBD1	TRBV20-1	TGCAGTGCTAGTCGCAAAGGGACAGGTTGGCACAATGAGCAGTTCTTC	CSASRKGTGWHNEQFF
-	TRBJ1-6	-	TRBV5-4	TGTGCCAGCAGCCTGCCCTCCTATAATTCACCCCTCCACTTT	CASSLPSYNSPLHF
few	TRBJ1-1	TRBD1	TRBV6-1	TGTGCCAGCAGTGAGGGACAGCTTAGGGCTTTCTTT	CASSEGQLRAFF
-	TRBJ2-7	TRBD1	TRBV19	TGTGCCAGTAGTAACCCCCCGACAGGGGGATCCTACGAGCAGTACTTC	CASSNPPTGGSYEQYF
few	TRBJ2-1	TRBD1	TRBV14	TGTGCCAGCAGCCTACGACAGGGGCCCTACAATGAGCAGTTCTTC	CASSLRQGPYNEQFF
-	TRBJ1-2	-	TRBV5-6	TGTGCCAGCAGCGGGGGGGGACGCCCCTATGGCTACACCTTC	CASSGGGRPYGYTF
-	TRBJ1-3	TRBD1	TRBV28	TGTGCCAGCAGTCGCACCCCCGGGACAGGGGATGGAAACACCATATATTTT	CASSRTPGTGDGNTIYF
-	TRBJ2-7	-	TRBV2	TGTGCCAGCAGTGCCCGACGGACCGTACCCTACGAGCAGTACTTC	CASSARRTVPYEQYF
-	TRBJ1-6	-	TRBV5-3	TGTGCCAGAAGCTTGACTGGACAGTTCGGGAGGGGTTCACCCCTCCACTTT	CARSLTGQFGRGSPLHF
once	TRBJ2-2	-	TRBV4-2	TGTGCCAGCACCATAAGCTGGGGGGGCGGCGGGGAGCTGTTTTTT	CASTISWGGGGELFF
-	TRBJ1-5	-	TRBV29-1	TGCAGCGTTGAGAGCGGAACGAATCAGCCCCAGCATTTT	CSVESGTNQPQHF
-	TRBJ2-1	-	TRBV30	TGTGCCTGGAGTGTCTTATTCTACAATGAGCAGTTCTTC	CAWSVLFYNEQFF
once	TRBJ2-7	-	TRBV11-3	TGTGCCAGCAGCCTACCGCCGACAGCACCTCGCCACGAGCAGTACTTC	CASSLPPTAPRHEQYF
many	TRBJ1-6	TRBD1	TRBV5-4	TGTGCCAGCAGCCAACAGGGGTTTACCCTTTCACCCCTCCACTTT	CASSQQGFTLSPLHF
-	TRBJ1-3	TRBD1	TRBV28	TGTGCCAGCAGAACGGACAGGGGGCTCATCTCTGGAAACACCATATATTTT	CASRTDRGLISGNTIYF
-	TRBJ1-1	-	TRBV6-6	TGTGCCAGCAGTTACTCGGGGAACGGGAGGACTGAAGCTTTCTTT	CASSYSGNGRTEAFF
-	TRBJ2-5	TRBD1	TRBV7-9	TGTGCCAGCGTCGGGACAGGGGATTGGGCCCAGTACTTC	CASVGTGDWAQYF
-	TRBJ2-1	-	TRBV18	TGTGCCAGCCGTTTACCAGTCTCCTACAATGAGCAGTTCTTC	CASRLPVSYNEQFF
once	TRBJ2-6	-	TRBV5-1	TGCGCCAGCAGCTTGTCGACAGGCCCCTCTGGGGCCAACGTCCTGACTTTC	CASSLSTGPSGANVLTF
-	TRBJ1-2	-	TRBV6-5	-	CASSWFGTGITF
-	TRBJ2-7	-	TRBV9	TGTGCCAGCAGCATGGGAGAGGGACATTTCTCCTACGAGCAGTACTTC	CASSMGEGHFSYEQYF
-	TRBJ2-1	-	TRBV3-1/TRBV3-2	TGTGCCAGCAGCCAAAGGCGGGACTTTAGCTCCTACAATGAGCAGTTCTTC	CASSQRRDFSSYNEQFF
-	TRBJ1-1	-	TRBV6-5	TGTGCCAGCAGTTCGCCCCAGACGGGGGGCACTGAAGCTTTCTTT	CASSSPQTGGTEAFF
-	TRBJ2-7	-	TRBV6-5	TGTGCCAGCAGAAGCCTCCTCGGACTGTTCTACGAGCAGTACTTC	CASRSLLGLFYEQYF
-	TRBJ2-2	-	TRBV7-2	TGTGCCAGCAGAAGAGCGGGTTTGAACACCGGGGAGCTGTTTTTT	CASRRAGLNTGELFF